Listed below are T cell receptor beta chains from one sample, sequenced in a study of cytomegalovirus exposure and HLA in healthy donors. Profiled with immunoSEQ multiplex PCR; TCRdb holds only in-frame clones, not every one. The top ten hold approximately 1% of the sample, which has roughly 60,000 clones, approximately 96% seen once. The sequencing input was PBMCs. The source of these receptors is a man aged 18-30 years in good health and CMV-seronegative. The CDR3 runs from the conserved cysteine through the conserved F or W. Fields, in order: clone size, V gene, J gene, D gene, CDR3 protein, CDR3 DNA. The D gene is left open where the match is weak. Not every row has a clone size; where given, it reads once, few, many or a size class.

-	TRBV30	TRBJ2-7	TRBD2	CAWSVGLAGGYEQYF	TGTGCCTGGAGTGTCGGACTAGCGGGGGGCTACGAGCAGTACTTC
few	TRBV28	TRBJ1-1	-	CASSWLGVGNTEAFF	TGTGCCAGCAGCTGGCTCGGGGTCGGGAACACTGAAGCTTTCTTT
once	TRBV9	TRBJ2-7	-	CASSVASGDFYEQYF	TGTGCCAGCAGCGTAGCTTCGGGGGACTTCTACGAGCAGTACTTC
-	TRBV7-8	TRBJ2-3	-	CASSLERPLVMRDTQYF	TGTGCCAGCAGCTTAGAACGTCCCCTAGTGATGCGGGATACGCAGTATTTT
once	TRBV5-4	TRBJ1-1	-	CASASPGQGSEAFF	TGTGCCAGCGCATCCCCCGGGCAGGGCTCTGAAGCTTTCTTT
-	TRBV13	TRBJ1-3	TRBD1	CASSPPGQGIGNTIYF	TGTGCCAGCAGCCCGCCGGGACAGGGGATTGGAAACACCATATATTTT
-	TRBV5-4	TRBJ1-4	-	CASSSAQGRGNEKLFF	TGTGCCAGCAGCTCCGCCCAGGGACGGGGGAATGAAAAACTGTTTTTT
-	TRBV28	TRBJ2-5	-	CASSSTGTHITTQYF	TGTGCCAGCAGTTCGACCGGGACTCATATTACGACGCAGTACTTC
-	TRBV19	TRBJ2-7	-	CASKTGGISYEQYF	TGTGCCAGTAAAACAGGAGGGATATCCTACGAGCAGTACTTC
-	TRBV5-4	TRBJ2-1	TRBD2	CASSLTSGRVGNEQFF	TGTGCCAGCAGCCTGACTAGCGGGAGAGTCGGCAATGAGCAGTTCTTC
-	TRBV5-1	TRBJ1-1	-	CASSLAPGRATEAFF	TGCGCCAGCAGCTTGGCCCCCGGCAGGGCGACTGAAGCTTTCTTT
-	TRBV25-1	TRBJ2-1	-	CASSFAGDEQFF	TGTGCCAGCAGCTTCGCCGGGGATGAGCAGTTCTTC
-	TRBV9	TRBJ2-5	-	CASSVGLGWETQYF	TGTGCCAGCAGCGTAGGACTAGGTTGGGAGACCCAGTACTTC
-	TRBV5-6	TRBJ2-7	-	CASSSDSYEQYF	TGTGCCAGCAGCTCGGACAGTTACGAGCAGTACTTC
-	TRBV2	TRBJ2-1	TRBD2	CASRGTSGSFSYNEQFF	TGTGCCAGCCGGGGGACTAGCGGGAGTTTCTCCTACAATGAGCAGTTCTTC
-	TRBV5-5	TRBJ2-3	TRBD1	CASSPGTGGTDTQYF	TGTGCCAGCAGCCCCGGGACAGGGGGCACGGATACGCAGTATTTT
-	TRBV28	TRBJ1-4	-	CATHQDRENEKLFF	TGTGCCACTCACCAGGACAGAGAAAATGAAAAACTGTTTTTT
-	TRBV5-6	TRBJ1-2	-	CASSFGGIDYGYTF	TGTGCCAGCAGCTTTGGAGGGATCGACTATGGCTACACCTTC
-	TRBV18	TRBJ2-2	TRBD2	CASSPPGGQVTGELFF	TGTGCCAGCTCACCACCGGGAGGGCAGGTCACCGGGGAGCTGTTTTTT
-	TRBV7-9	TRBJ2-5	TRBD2	CASSLLSAHGGETQYF	TGTGCCAGCAGCTTACTTAGCGCCCACGGGGGGGAGACCCAGTACTTC
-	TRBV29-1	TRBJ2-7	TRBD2	CSVSGASGFYEQYF	TGCAGCGTTAGTGGGGCTAGCGGTTTCTACGAGCAGTACTTC
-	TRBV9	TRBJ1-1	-	CASRSTGSTEAFF	TGTGCCAGCAGGAGTACAGGGAGTACTGAAGCTTTCTTT
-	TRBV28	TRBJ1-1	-	CASRTVGNTEAFF	TGTGCCAGCAGGACAGTGGGGAACACTGAAGCTTTCTTT
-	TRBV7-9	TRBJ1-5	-	CASSLGGPNQPQHF	TGTGCCAGCAGCTTAGGTGGGCCAAATCAGCCCCAGCATTTT
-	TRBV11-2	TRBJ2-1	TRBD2	CASSTLAGGSYNEQFF	TGTGCCAGCAGCACTCTAGCGGGAGGGTCCTACAATGAGCAGTTCTTC
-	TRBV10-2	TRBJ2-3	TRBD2	CASSGLAGSSTDTQYF	TGCGCCAGCAGTGGACTAGCGGGTAGTAGCACAGATACGCAGTATTTT
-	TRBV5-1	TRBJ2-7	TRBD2	CASSQGLAGESVQVEQYF	TGCGCCAGCAGTCAAGGACTAGCGGGAGAGTCGGTTCAGGTCGAGCAGTACTTC
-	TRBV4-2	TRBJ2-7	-	CASSQDPRQSSYEQYF	TGTGCCAGCAGCCAAGATCCAAGACAGAGCTCCTACGAGCAGTACTTC
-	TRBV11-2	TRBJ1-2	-	CASRSGAGPYGYTF	TGTGCCAGCAGGAGCGGGGCAGGTCCCTATGGCTACACCTTC
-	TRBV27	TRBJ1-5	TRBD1	CASSPVGTGSHQPQHF	TGTGCCAGCAGTCCGGTCGGGACAGGGAGTCACCAGCCCCAGCATTTT
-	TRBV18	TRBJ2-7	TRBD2	CASSPPREGSYEQYF	TGTGCCAGCTCACCACCGCGGGAGGGCTCCTACGAGCAGTACTTC
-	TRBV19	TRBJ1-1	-	CASSILGREAFF	TGTGCCAGTAGTATCCTGGGCCGTGAAGCTTTCTTT
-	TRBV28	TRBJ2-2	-	CASSLLLWTGELFF	TGTGCCAGCAGTTTATTACTTTGGACCGGGGAGCTGTTTTTT
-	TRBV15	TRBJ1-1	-	CATSRQGNTEAFF	TGTGCCACCAGCAGACAGGGGAACACTGAAGCTTTCTTT
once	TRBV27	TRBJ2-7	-	CASSPSPLSYEQYF	TGTGCCAGCAGTCCTAGTCCCCTCTCCTACGAGCAGTACTTC
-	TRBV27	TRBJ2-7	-	CASSSPTMSYEQYF	TGTGCCAGCAGTTCTCCGACAATGTCCTACGAGCAGTACTTC
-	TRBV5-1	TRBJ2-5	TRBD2	CASSSGTPLSRKTQYF	TGCGCCAGCAGCAGCGGGACTCCTCTCTCCCGCAAGACCCAGTACTTC
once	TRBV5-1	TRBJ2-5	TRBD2	CASSSGGEETQYF	TGCGCCAGCTCTAGCGGGGGAGAAGAGACCCAGTACTTC
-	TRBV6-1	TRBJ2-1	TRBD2	CASSELAGGYNEQFF	TGTGCCAGCAGTGAACTAGCGGGAGGGTACAATGAGCAGTTCTTC
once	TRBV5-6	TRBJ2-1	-	CASSLDIGSSYNEQFF	TGTGCCAGCAGCTTGGATATCGGGAGCTCCTACAATGAGCAGTTCTTC
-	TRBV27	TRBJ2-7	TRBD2	CASRRSGSGIYEQYF	TGTGCCAGCAGAAGAAGCGGGAGTGGGATCTACGAGCAGTACTTC
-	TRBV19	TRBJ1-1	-	CASSISQNTEAFF	TGTGCCAGTAGTATCAGTCAGAACACTGAAGCTTTCTTT
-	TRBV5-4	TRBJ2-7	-	CASSGPLKSYEQYF	TGTGCCAGCAGCGGCCCGTTGAAATCCTACGAGCAGTACTTC
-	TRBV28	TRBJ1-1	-	CASSFPPENTEAFF	TGTGCCAGCAGTTTCCCCCCAGAGAACACTGAAGCTTTCTTT
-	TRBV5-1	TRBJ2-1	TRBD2	CASSLVAASGYNEQFF	TGCGCCAGCAGCTTGGTTGCGGCTAGCGGCTACAATGAGCAGTTCTTC
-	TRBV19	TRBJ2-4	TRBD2	CASMTSGRGLDIQYF	TGTGCCAGTATGACTAGCGGGAGGGGATTGGACATTCAGTACTTC
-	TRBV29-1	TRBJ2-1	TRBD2	CSALGGTSGRNEQFF	TGCAGCGCCCTGGGTGGGACTAGCGGGAGAAATGAGCAGTTCTTC
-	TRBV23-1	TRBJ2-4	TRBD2	CASSQGKTSGRVSTKNIQYF	TGCGCCAGCAGTCAAGGAAAGACTAGCGGGAGGGTCTCTACCAAAAACATTCAGTACTTC
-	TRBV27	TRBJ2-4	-	CASSLSAGRLEYF	TGTGCCAGCAGTTTATCGGCGGGCCGTCTCGAGTACTTC
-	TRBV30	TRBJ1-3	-	CAWSPSGNTIYF	TGTGCCTGGAGTCCGTCTGGAAACACCATATATTTT
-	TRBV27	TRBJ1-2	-	CASSPLGQRYGYTF	TGTGCCAGTTCTCCCCTTGGACAGAGATATGGCTACACCTTC
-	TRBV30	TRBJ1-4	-	CAWRGGAAGEKLFF	TGTGCCTGGAGGGGGGGGGCTGCTGGGGAAAAACTGTTTTTT
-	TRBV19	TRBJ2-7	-	CASTGTHHLSYEQYF	TGTGCCAGTACCGGGACACATCATTTATCCTACGAGCAGTACTTC